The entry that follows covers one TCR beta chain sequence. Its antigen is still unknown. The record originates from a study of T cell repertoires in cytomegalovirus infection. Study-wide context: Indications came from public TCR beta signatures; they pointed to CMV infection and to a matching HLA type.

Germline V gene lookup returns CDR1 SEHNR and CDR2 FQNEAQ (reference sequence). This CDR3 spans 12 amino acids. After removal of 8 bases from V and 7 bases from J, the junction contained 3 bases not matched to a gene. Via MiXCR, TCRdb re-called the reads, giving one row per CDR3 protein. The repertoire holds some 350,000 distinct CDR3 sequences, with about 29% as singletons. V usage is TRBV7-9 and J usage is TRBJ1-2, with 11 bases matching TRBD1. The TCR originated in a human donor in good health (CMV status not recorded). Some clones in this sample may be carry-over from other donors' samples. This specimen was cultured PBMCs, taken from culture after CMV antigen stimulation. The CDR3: CASGGQGVGYTF. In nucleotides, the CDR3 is TGTGCCAGCGGGGGACAGGGGGTTGGCTACACCTTC. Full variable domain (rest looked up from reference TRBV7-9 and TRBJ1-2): DTGVSQNPRHKITKRGQNVTFRCDPISEHNRLYWYRQTLGQGPEFLTYFQNEAQLEKSRLLSDRFSAERPKGSFSTLEIQRTEQGDSAMYLCASGGQGVGYTFGSGTRLTVV.